Listed below are T cell receptor beta chains from one sample, sequenced in a study of CD8 T cells in ankylosing spondylitis. TCRdb itself ran the 5' RACE reads through MiXCR, one entry per CDR3 protein. The sample carries 200,000 to 250,000 distinct CDR3 sequences, less than 9.5% recorded once. The sequenced material came from blood, either unsorted or a sorted T cell fraction (not recorded which). The source is a female donor with ankylosing spondylitis or in good health (not recorded which). Each CDR3 is given with its conserved first and last residue. Fields, in order: V gene, D gene, J gene, clone size, CDR3 DNA, CDR3 protein. D genes are given only for firm matches. Clone size is not always given. Where it is, it says once, few, many or a class for expanded clones.

TRBV6-2/TRBV6-3,-,TRBJ2-1,many,TGTGCCAGCAGTTACTCTGGTGCCTACAATGAGCAGTTCTTC,CASSYSGAYNEQFF
TRBV4-2,TRBD2,TRBJ2-7,many,TGTGCCAGCAGGGGACCGGGACTAGCGGGAGTTGCATCCTACGAGCAGTACTTC,CASRGPGLAGVASYEQYF
TRBV14,-,TRBJ2-7,many,TGTGCCAGCAGCCAAGGTCAGTGGCCTACCTACGAGCAGTACTTC,CASSQGQWPTYEQYF
TRBV20-1,-,TRBJ1-2,many,TGCAGTGCTAGAAGCTCCCATGAAAACTATGGCTACACCTTC,CSARSSHENYGYTF
TRBV6-1,-,TRBJ2-7,many,TGTGCCACTTCCCGCCAGAGTAGATCCTACGAGCAGTACTTC,CATSRQSRSYEQYF
TRBV19,TRBD2,TRBJ2-3,many,TGTGCCAGTAGTATGGAGACTAGCGGGAACTTTGCGGATACGCAGTATTTT,CASSMETSGNFADTQYF
TRBV28,-,TRBJ2-7,many,TGTGCCAGCAGTTTAGGGGGAGTGGTGTACGAGCAGTACTTC,CASSLGGVVYEQYF
TRBV7-2,TRBD2,TRBJ2-7,few,TGTGCCAGCAGCTCCTGGACTAGGGCCGCTTCCTACGAGCAGTACTTC,CASSSWTRAASYEQYF
TRBV19,TRBD1,TRBJ2-2,many,TGTGCCAGTAGTATTTGGGGGAATATTGGCAGGGGGCCCACCGGGGAGCTGTTTTTT,CASSIWGNIGRGPTGELFF
TRBV6-5,-,TRBJ2-7,many,TGTGCCAGCAGTCTAGAGGAGGGTGCCTACGAGCAGTACTTC,CASSLEEGAYEQYF
TRBV7-2,-,TRBJ2-2,-,TGTGCCAGCAGCCTAACGACAACCCCGGGCACCGGGGAGCTGTTTTTT,CASSLTTTPGTGELFF
TRBV7-2,-,TRBJ2-3,many,TGTGCCAGCAGCCCGTCCGGGACCTACGGCGATACGCAGTATTTT,CASSPSGTYGDTQYF
TRBV5-1,-,TRBJ2-1,many,TGCGCCAGCAGCTTGGAATGGGATGAGCAGTTCTTC,CASSLEWDEQFF
TRBV10-3,TRBD2,TRBJ2-1,many,TGTGCCATCCAGCGGGACCCCCCCAATGAGCAGTTCTTC,CAIQRDPPNEQFF